One sample yielded the 12 T cell receptor beta chains listed below, sequenced in a study of blood T cell repertoires in COVID-19. This table comes from immunoSEQ multiplex PCR, and its TCRdb copy is limited to in-frame clones, with some not included. The sample yields about 160,000 clones, about 83% seen once. Input material: PBMCs or T cells enriched from blood (not recorded which). These receptors all stem from a woman in her forties or fifties in a cohort exposed to, infected with or recovered from COVID-19 (not recorded which).

The chain's CDR3 is CASSTRGSGVTDTQYF. CDR3 DNA sequence: TGTGCCAGCAGCACCCGGGGTAGCGGGGTCACAGATACGCAGTATTTT. The genes are TRBV11-2 and TRBJ2-3; TRBD2 matches 8 bases. The CDR3 is made up of 16 amino acids. Trimming removed 5 bases from V and 2 bases from J; junction bases left unmatched: 9. Germline V gene data show CDR1 as SGHAT and CDR2 as FQNNGV.

CDR3 sequence reads: CASSQVGANNEQFF. CDR3 DNA sequence: TGTGCCAGCAGCCAAGTGGGGGCAAACAATGAGCAGTTCTTC. This sequence joins TRBV4-2 and TRBJ2-1; the D gene is possibly TRBD1 (6 bases). Trimming pared 1 base from V and 5 bases from J, leaving 9 bases between. CDR3 length: 14 amino acids. Germline V gene lookup returns CDR1 LGHNA and CDR2 YNFKEQ.

The CDR3 reads CASSTAGTTYEQYF. CDR3 DNA sequence: TGTGCCAGCAGTACCGCCGGGACTACCTACGAGCAGTACTTC. The chain uses TRBV27 and TRBJ2-7, with 7 bases that match TRBD2. V shed 5 bases, J shed 2 bases, and the junction held 6 bases outside the gene matches. Germline V gene data show CDR1 as MNHEY and CDR2 as SMNVEV (reference sequence). This CDR3 has 14 residues.

The V gene is TRBV27, the J gene TRBJ2-7; the D gene is possibly TRBD2 (6 bases). This CDR3 region has 14 residues. Germline V gene data show CDR1 as MNHEY and CDR2 as SMNVEV (reference sequence). Trimming removed 5 bases at V and 3 bases at J, with 14 bases between. The CDR3 DNA follows: TGTGCCAGCAGTCTTACCGGGACTCTCTACGAGCAGTACTTC. This codes for CASSLTGTLYEQYF.

CDR3 sequence reads: CASSHPRRGGTDTQYF. The CDR3, as DNA: TGTGCCAGCAGCCATCCGCGTCGGGGGGGGACAGATACGCAGTATTTT. J is TRBJ2-3 and V is TRBV3-1 (or the pseudogene TRBV3-2), with 8 nucleotides matching TRBD2. This CDR3 spans 16 amino acids. The J segment lost 3 bases and the V segment lost 3 bases, leaving 8 bases of the junction unmatched. The germline gives CDR1 LGHDT, CDR2 YNNKEL (reference sequence).

The V call is TRBV3-1 (or the pseudogene TRBV3-2), the J call TRBJ1-3, with D possibly matching TRBD1 (5 bases). CDR1 is LGHDT, CDR2 YNNKEL, per germline (reference sequence). V lost 7 bases and J 1 base, leaving 5 bases between the germline ends. This CDR3 contains 12 residues. The CDR3 DNA sequence: TGTGCCAGCAAGGGGTCTGGAAACACCATATATTTT. Protein sequence: CASKGSGNTIYF.

This clone was observed a handful of times. The chain uses TRBV6-5 and TRBJ2-7, with D hard to call. The ends were cut back, 0 bases at V and 7 bases at J, with 7 bases in the middle. The length of the CDR3 is 12 residues. Germline loops: CDR1 MNHEY, CDR2 SVGAGI. The CDR3 DNA reads as TGTGCCAGCAGTTACTCCATCGGGGAGCAGTACTTC. Translation: CASSYSIGEQYF.

The chain uses TRBV6-1 and TRBJ1-5; the D gene is possibly TRBD1 (6 bases). The CDR3 runs to 15 residues. The V end was cut by 0 bases, the J end by 2 bases, with 8 bases between. The germline gives CDR1 MNHNS, CDR2 SASEGT. CDR3 amino acids: CASSEAGGGNQPQHF. The CDR3 DNA follows: TGTGCCAGCAGTGAAGCAGGGGGTGGCAATCAGCCCCAGCATTTT.

This chain uses TRBV28 with TRBJ2-6, with D maybe TRBD2 (5 bases). From germline, CDR1 is MDHEN and CDR2 SYDVKM. Trimming took 4 bases from V and 2 from J, leaving 12 bases between them. CDR3 length equals 16 residues. The CDR3 nucleotides read TGTGCCAGCAGTTCGACCCGGGGTCCTGGGGCCAACGTCCTGACTTTC. Translation: CASSSTRGPGANVLTF.

V usage is TRBV19 and J usage is TRBJ2-1; 7 bases match TRBD2. Germline CDR1 and CDR2: LNHDA and SQIVND (reference sequence). The J segment lost 0 bases and the V segment lost 4 bases, leaving 3 bases of the junction unmatched. The CDR3 is made up of 15 amino acids. CDR3 region: CASSTLANSYNEQFF. CDR3 bases: TGTGCCAGTAGTACACTAGCGAACTCCTACAATGAGCAGTTCTTC.

This clone was seen a single time. Its ends do not fully match the called genes, so a read error is possible. The genes are TRBV7-7 and TRBJ2-1, with D tentatively TRBD1 (5 bases). CDR1 and CDR2 from the germline V gene are SSHAT and FNYEAQ (reference sequence). This CDR3 contains 14 residues. CDR3 amino acids: CASSPLAWGHEQFF. CDR3 nucleotide sequence: TGTGCTAGCAGCCCGTTGGCCTGGGGCCATGAGCAGTTCTTC.

The chain joins TRBV7-2 to TRBJ2-7; D unresolved. In germline, CDR1 is SGHTA, CDR2 FQGNSA. This CDR3 spans 12 amino acids. Trimming pared 0 bases from V and 3 bases from J, leaving 3 bases between. CDR3 in DNA: TGTGCCAGCAGCTTAGCTTACTACGAGCAGTACTTC. Residues: CASSLAYYEQYF.